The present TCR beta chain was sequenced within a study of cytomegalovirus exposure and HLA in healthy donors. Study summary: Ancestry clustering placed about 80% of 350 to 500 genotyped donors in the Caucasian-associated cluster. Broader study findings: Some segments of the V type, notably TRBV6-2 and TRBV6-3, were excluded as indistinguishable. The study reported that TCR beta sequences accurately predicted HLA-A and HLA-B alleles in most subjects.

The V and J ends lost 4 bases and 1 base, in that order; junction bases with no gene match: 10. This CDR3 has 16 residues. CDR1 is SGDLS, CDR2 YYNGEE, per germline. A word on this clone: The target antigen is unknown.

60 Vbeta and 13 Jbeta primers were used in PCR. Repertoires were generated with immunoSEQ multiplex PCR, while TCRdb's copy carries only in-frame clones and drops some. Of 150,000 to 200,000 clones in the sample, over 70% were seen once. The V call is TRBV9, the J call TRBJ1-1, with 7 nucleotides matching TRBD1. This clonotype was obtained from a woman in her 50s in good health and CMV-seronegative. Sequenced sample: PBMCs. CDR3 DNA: TGTGCCAGCAGCAGGGGGGACAGCTCTCCGAACACTGAAGCTTTCTTT. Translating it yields CASSRGDSSPNTEAFF. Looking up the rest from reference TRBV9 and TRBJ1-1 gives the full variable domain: DSGVTQTPKHLITATGQRVTLRCSPRSGDLSVYWYQQSLDQGLQFLIQYYNGEERAKGNILERFSAQQFPDLHSELNLSSLELGDSALYFCASSRGDSSPNTEAFFGQGTRLTVV.